A single sample gave rise to the 10 T cell receptor beta chains below, sequenced in a study of blood T cell repertoires in COVID-19. Produced via immunoSEQ multiplex PCR; TCRdb's table is partial and in-frame only. The sample contains tens of thousands of clones, 90% of which appear only once. Sequenced: peripheral blood. The origin of the receptors is a man older than 75 with acute or convalescent COVID-19.

The DNA for the CDR3 is TGTGCCAGCAGCTTAGTGGCGGGGGTAAACAATGAGCAGTTCTTC. It yields the protein CASSLVAGVNNEQFF. The chain combines TRBV7-2 with TRBJ2-1; TRBD2 matches 7 bases. Germline lookup yields CDR1 SGHTA and CDR2 FQGNSA. This CDR3 comprises 15 residues. The junction had 5 bases not matched to a gene; V was cut back by 1 base and J by 5 bases.

V gene TRBV6-1 combines with J gene TRBJ1-1; D is possibly TRBD1 (6 bases). The CDR3 length is 19 residues. The V gene's germline CDR1 is MNHNS and CDR2 SASEGT. V shed 5 bases and J shed 1 base, with 26 bases lying between them. The CDR3 here is CASSKETGTRLVWNTEAFF. The CDR3 DNA is TGTGCCAGCAGTAAAGAGACAGGAACCCGTCTGGTTTGGAACACTGAAGCTTTCTTT.

This clone was detected only a few times. CDR3 sequence (DNA): TGCAGCGTTGAAGAGAGGGGACAGGGGTGCAATCAGCCCCAGCATTTT. As protein: CSVEERGQGCNQPQHF. The genes are TRBV29-1 and TRBJ1-5; TRBD1 agrees at 10 bases. Trimming took 0 bases from V and 2 from J; bases not matched to a gene: 4. Germline V gives CDR1 SQVTM, CDR2 ANQGSEA. This CDR3 contains 16 residues.

This rearrangement joins TRBV6-5 to TRBJ2-7; 11 nucleotides align to TRBD1. Germline CDR1 is MNHEY and CDR2 is SVGAGI. This CDR3 has 16 amino acids. V was clipped by 2 bases and J by 3 bases; unmatched bases: 6. The CDR3, as DNA: TGTGCCAGCAGTTACAAAGGGGGGACAGGGGGCTACGAGCAGTACTTC. Translated, it gives CASSYKGGTGGYEQYF.

The J gene is TRBJ1-6, the V gene TRBV7-2; 10 bases fit TRBD1. V lost 3 bases and J lost 5; bases outside the gene matches: 7. Germline values: CDR1 SGHTA, CDR2 FQGNSA. The CDR3 has 17 amino acids. The CDR3 nucleotides are TGTGCCAGCAGCTTCCGAGGACAGGGGGGGAATAATTCACCCCTCCACTTT. Translating it yields CASSFRGQGGNNSPLHF.

This chain connects TRBV6-6 to TRBJ2-5; 9 nucleotides align to TRBD1. Germline V gene lookup returns CDR1 MNHNY and CDR2 SVGAGI (reference sequence). Trimming at V came to 4 bases and at J to 4 bases, leaving 4 bases not matched to a gene. The CDR3 is 14 amino acids. CDR3 bases: TGTGCCAGCAGTTCCTTGACAGGGGGAGAGACCCAGTACTTC. Amino acids: CASSSLTGGETQYF.

The chain carries TRBV29-1 and TRBJ2-3; D is possibly TRBD1 (6 bases). V was cut by 2 bases and J by 0 bases, with 12 bases left in between. CDR1 SQVTM and CDR2 ANQGSEA come from the germline V gene. The CDR3 is made up of 15 amino acids. CDR3 protein: CSVERLGQSTDTQYF. In nucleotides, the CDR3 is TGCAGCGTTGAACGTTTAGGACAGAGCACAGATACGCAGTATTTT.

As concerns this clone: The same CDR3 also results from other DNA sequences found in this sample. The chain couples TRBV29-1 to TRBJ1-3; weak D call: TRBD1 (6 bases). The germline gives CDR1 SQVTM, CDR2 ANQGSEA. The CDR3 sequence is 14 residues long. Between the trimmed V and J ends, which lost 7 bases and 2 bases, there was a span of 15 bases. The CDR3 DNA sequence: TGCAGCGCCTTGGACAGCCTTCCTGGAAACACCATATATTTT. Protein product: CSALDSLPGNTIYF.

This rearrangement joins TRBV6-5 to TRBJ1-4, with 8 positions matching TRBD1. The ends lost 3 bases at V and 8 bases at J; junction bases unmatched: 11. Per the germline V gene, CDR1 is MNHEY and CDR2 is SVGAGI. The CDR3 is 16 residues long. The CDR3 is CASSYPLGQGREKLFF. The CDR3 DNA reads as TGTGCCAGCAGTTATCCCCTAGGACAGGGAAGGGAAAAACTGTTTTTT.

The chain recombines TRBV5-1 with TRBJ2-6, with TRBD1 as a possible D gene (6 bases). Trimming pared 3 bases from V and 1 base from J, leaving 23 bases between. Germline V gene sequence: CDR1 SGHRS, CDR2 YFSETQ. The CDR3 consists of 20 residues. Here the CDR3 DNA reads TGCGCCAGCAGCTCCCGTCCCCCACAGGGTAGGTTGTCTGGGGCCAACGTCCTGACTTTC. Residues: CASSSRPPQGRLSGANVLTF.